The 19 T cell receptor beta chains below were found in one sample sequenced in a study of graft-versus-host responses after intestinal transplantation. Their antigens are not known. Using immunoSEQ multiplex PCR, the repertoire was profiled, and TCRdb retains in-frame clones only, with some absent. Of 130,000 or so clones detected, 85% to 95% appear once; the ten largest clones hold over 0.15%. The material sequenced was unstimulated CD4+ T cells sorted from spleen or lymph node cells, taken before intestinal transplant. The source of these receptors is a human donor who received an intestinal transplant.

The chain uses TRBV6-5 and TRBJ1-6; D remains ambiguous. This CDR3 region has 16 residues. Per germline, CDR1 MNHEY and CDR2 SVGAGI. The germline V and J ends were trimmed by 0 bases and 3 bases, with 9 bases remaining between them. CDR3 protein: CASSYSPRNYNSPLHF. CDR3 coding DNA: TGTGCCAGCAGTTACTCCCCCAGGAACTATAATTCACCCCTCCACTTT.

The genes are TRBV6-5 and TRBJ2-1; D is undetermined. Per the germline V gene, CDR1 is MNHEY and CDR2 is SVGAGI. The V end was cut by 0 bases, the J end by 0 bases, with 6 bases between. The CDR3 totals 15 residues. CDR3 protein: CASSYSVSSYNEQFF. The DNA for the CDR3 is TGTGCCAGCAGTTACTCAGTATCCTCCTACAATGAGCAGTTCTTC.

The chain links TRBV5-5 to TRBJ1-2; no clear D gene. This CDR3 spans 13 amino acids. With 4 bases removed from V and 2 bases from J, the gap between germline ends came to 9 bases. Germline V gene sequence: CDR1 SGHKS, CDR2 YYEKEE (reference sequence). CDR3 residues: CASSTAENYGYTF. The CDR3 bases are TGTGCCAGCAGCACGGCGGAAAACTATGGCTACACCTTC.

The CDR3 reads CASSGLSGEAFF. The CDR3 DNA sequence: TGTGCCAGCAGCGGACTTTCCGGTGAAGCTTTCTTT. The chain carries TRBV9 and TRBJ1-1; D ambiguous. Germline CDR1 reads SGDLS; CDR2 reads YYNGEE. Trimming stripped 3 bases from V and 7 bases from J, with 10 bases between. CDR3 length: 12 residues.

Turning to this clone: Relative to the germline gene, one junction end is altered; a read error may explain this. V and J are TRBV5-1 and TRBJ1-6, with 7 nucleotides matching TRBD1. CDR1 is SGHRS, CDR2 YFSETQ, per germline. This CDR3 has 14 amino acids. CDR3 region: CASSLIAGGTPLHF. For the CDR3, the DNA is TGCGCCAGCAGCTTGATTGCAGGGGGTACACCCCTTCACTTT.

V and J are TRBV25-1 and TRBJ1-1; D unresolved. Per germline, CDR1 MGHDK and CDR2 SYGVNS. The CDR3 totals 15 residues. Between the trimmed V and J ends, which lost 5 bases and 1 base, there was a span of 14 bases. Written as DNA, the CDR3 is TGTGCCAGCAGTCAGTTCGGCACACCGAACACTGAAGCTTTCTTT. Amino acid sequence: CASSQFGTPNTEAFF.

The chain recombines TRBV6-5 with TRBJ1-1, with TRBD1 matching over 9 bases. The germline V gene encodes CDR1 MNHEY and CDR2 SVGAGI. CDR3 size: 13 residues. The V and J ends lost 6 bases and 3 bases, in that order; junction bases with no gene match: 2. The CDR3 region has the DNA TGTGCCAGCAGGGGGACAGGGTACACTGAAGCTTTCTTT. It translates to CASRGTGYTEAFF.

V and J are TRBV6-5 and TRBJ1-2, with TRBD1 as a possible D gene (5 bases). Germline-derived CDR1 and CDR2 are MNHEY and SVGAGI. The length of the CDR3 is 13 residues. V lost 6 bases, J lost 0 bases, and 8 bases lay in between. CDR3 sequence reads: CASSRQTNYGYTF. DNA for the CDR3: TGTGCCAGCAGCCGACAGACTAACTATGGCTACACCTTC.

The V call is TRBV7-6, the J call TRBJ2-2; 13 nucleotides line up with TRBD2. In germline, CDR1 is SGHVS, CDR2 FNYEAQ. This CDR3 is 19 amino acids long. Trimming at V came to 5 bases and at J to 5 bases, leaving 14 bases not matched to a gene. DNA of the CDR3: TGTGCCAGCAGCCCCACCCTGACTAGCGGGGGGCAAGTAACCGGGGAGCTGTTTTTT. As protein: CASSPTLTSGGQVTGELFF.

This clone came up once. The V call is TRBV9, the J call TRBJ2-5; D is tentatively TRBD1 or TRBD2 (5 bases each). This CDR3 comprises 15 residues. Germline V gene sequence: CDR1 SGDLS, CDR2 YYNGEE. Trimming left V 6 bases short and J 3 bases short, with 18 bases between. In nucleotides, the CDR3 is TGTGCCAGCAACCCTAGGGGAGTGGGAGAAGAGACCCAGTACTTC. Amino acid sequence: CASNPRGVGEETQYF.

V and J are TRBV6-4 and TRBJ2-3; 11 nucleotides agree with TRBD1. CDR1 is MRHNA, CDR2 SNTAGT, per germline. J lost 5 bases, V lost 5 bases, and 6 bases had no gene match. This CDR3 is 15 amino acids long. The CDR3 spells CASSRTGGALDTQYF. The CDR3 DNA follows: TGTGCCAGCAGTCGGACAGGGGGCGCGTTAGATACGCAGTATTTT.

The chain has TRBV6-1 and TRBJ1-1; D not certain. CDR1 and CDR2 (germline): MNHNS, SASEGT. This CDR3 is 16 amino acids long. V gave up 2 bases and J gave up 11 bases, with 24 bases separating them. The CDR3 is CASSESLTRSRRRAFF. The CDR3, as DNA: TGTGCCAGCAGTGAATCGCTTACAAGGAGTCGGCGGAGGGCTTTCTTT.

The chain is built from TRBV20-1 and TRBJ2-1, with D perhaps TRBD2 (5 bases). Trimming took off 1 base at V and 7 bases at J, with 5 bases between the two ends. The germline gives CDR1 DFQATT, CDR2 SNEGSKA (reference sequence). This CDR3 comprises 11 residues. The CDR3 is CSARVANEQFF. Here the CDR3 DNA reads TGCAGTGCTAGAGTAGCGAATGAGCAGTTCTTC.

The chain uses TRBV30 and TRBJ2-2; D is unclear. The CDR3 is made up of 13 amino acids. V lost 0 bases to trimming and J lost 4 bases, with 6 bases between them. Germline V CDR1 and CDR2: GTSNPN, SVGIG (reference sequence). The CDR3 region is CAWSVLPTGELFF. CDR3 DNA sequence: TGTGCCTGGAGTGTACTGCCCACCGGGGAGCTGTTTTTT.

The CDR3, as DNA: TGTGCCAGCAGCTTAAACGGGGGAGTCAACTTTTACAATGAGCAGTTCTTC. Translated, it gives CASSLNGGVNFYNEQFF. The J gene is TRBJ2-1, the V gene TRBV7-2; TRBD2 might be the D (6 bases). The CDR3 has 17 residues. The ends were cut back, 2 bases at V and 4 bases at J, with 18 bases in the middle. Germline-derived CDR1 and CDR2 are SGHTA and FQGNSA. Filled out from reference TRBV7-2 and TRBJ2-1, the complete variable domain reads GAGVSQSPSNKVTEKGKDVELRCDPISGHTALYWYRQSLGQGLEFLIYFQGNSAPDKSGLPSDRFSAERTGGSVSTLTIQRTQQEDSAVYLCASSLNGGVNFYNEQFFGPGTRLTVL.

V usage is TRBV4-2 and J usage is TRBJ2-1, with 7 bases lining up with TRBD2. The CDR3 loop spans 13 amino acids. The V gene's germline CDR1 is LGHNA and CDR2 YNFKEQ. The V gene end was trimmed by 1 base and the J gene end by 9 bases; junction bases not matched to a gene: 3. CDR3 sequence: CASSQVGGGEQFF. CDR3 DNA sequence: TGTGCCAGCAGCCAAGTTGGCGGGGGTGAGCAGTTCTTC.

This chain connects TRBV6-6 to TRBJ1-2, with D perhaps TRBD1 (5 bases). Germline-derived CDR1 and CDR2 are MNHNY and SVGAGI (reference sequence). The CDR3 runs to 11 residues. Trimming pared 6 bases from V and 4 bases from J, leaving 6 bases between. The CDR3 DNA reads TGTGCCAGCAGCGACAGCTATGGCTACACCTTC. It encodes CASSDSYGYTF.

This chain links TRBV7-9 with TRBJ2-5, with TRBD2 matching 7 bases. The length of the CDR3 is 15 residues. Trimming removed 1 base from V and 2 bases from J; junction bases left unmatched: 4. Germline CDR1 reads SEHNR; CDR2 reads FQNEAQ (reference sequence). This CDR3 is CASSLGLAEQETQYF. CDR3 sequence (DNA): TGTGCCAGCAGCTTAGGACTAGCCGAACAAGAGACCCAGTACTTC.

In regard to this clone: This may be a read error, as it is one base from a much larger clone. The chain employs TRBV5-1 and TRBJ1-3; the D is unclear. Trimming pared 0 bases from V and 0 bases from J, leaving 4 bases between. The CDR3 is 14 residues long. Germline V gives CDR1 SGHRS, CDR2 YFSETQ. The CDR3 DNA is TGCGCCAGCAGCTTGGGGAGCTCTGGAAACACCATATATTTT. Translation gives CASSLGSSGNTIYF.